The 6 T cell receptor beta chains in this list originate from one sample, sequenced in a study of T-cell reconstitution after alpha-beta-depleted transplantation in children. As it was prepared, the TCRbeta library received unique molecular identifiers. TCRdb recomputed calls from the PCR reads with MiXCR, one row per CDR3 protein. The sample contains approximately 500,000 distinct CDR3 sequences, over 9.5% of which appear only once. The sample in question was PBMCs, obtained before TCRalphabeta/CD19-depleted stem cell transplant. These receptors originate from a child aged 2-15 years with inherited bone marrow failure, due to receive a stem cell transplant.

This clonotype was observed many times. The V call is TRBV12-3 or TRBV12-4, the J call TRBJ2-1, with 9 bases fitting TRBD2. V shed 7 bases, J shed 8 bases, and the junction held 12 bases outside the gene matches. The CDR3 runs to 15 residues. The CDR3 DNA is TGTGCCAGCACGTCCCCCAGCGGGAGGTCGGATGAGCAGTTCTTC. Residues: CASTSPSGRSDEQFF.

This clonotype was picked up a small number of times. J is TRBJ2-5 and V is TRBV20-1; D could derive from TRBD1 or TRBD2 (5 bases each). This CDR3 contains 15 residues. Trimming removed 0 bases from V and 7 bases from J, with 18 bases in between. Germline-derived CDR1 and CDR2 are DFQATT and SNEGSKA (reference sequence). The CDR3 DNA is TGCAGTGCTAGAGATGGGACGACTTCAACCGGGACCCAGTACTTC. This translates into CSARDGTTSTGTQYF.

At least ten counts were recorded for this clonotype. This chain uses TRBV4-1 with TRBJ2-7, with 13 bases aligning to TRBD2. Germline V gives CDR1 MGHRA, CDR2 YSYEKL. This CDR3 region has 19 residues. Germline trimming cut 1 base from V and 7 bases from J; bases unmatched to any gene: 16. The CDR3, as DNA: TGCGCCAGCAGCCAAGGGACTAGCGGGAGTTTCTCGGTTTCGGGTGAGCAGTACTTC. As protein: CASSQGTSGSFSVSGEQYF.

In its sample, this clonotype was seen many times. V usage is TRBV5-5 and J usage is TRBJ2-1, with D possibly being TRBD1 (6 bases). The CDR3 sequence is 16 residues long. V lost 0 bases and J lost 8, with 18 bases in between. The V gene's germline CDR1 is SGHKS and CDR2 YYEKEE (reference sequence). CDR3 sequence reads: CASSLAPGHRNDEQFF. For the CDR3, the DNA is TGTGCCAGCAGCTTGGCCCCGGGACATCGGAACGATGAGCAGTTCTTC.

This clonotype appeared many times. This sequence joins TRBV4-3 and TRBJ1-5; perhaps TRBD1 as D (5 bases). Trimming removed 2 bases at V and 0 bases at J, with 8 bases between. This CDR3 region has 15 residues. CDR1 and CDR2 from the germline V gene are LGHNA and YSLEER. The CDR3 spells CASSQSGRSNQPQHF. CDR3 bases: TGCGCCAGCAGCCAATCAGGGCGTAGCAATCAGCCCCAGCATTTT.

This clonotype came up many times. CDR3 protein: CASSQDSVSGRVQTQYF. DNA of the CDR3: TGCGCCAGCAGCCAAGACTCGGTTAGCGGGAGGGTACAGACCCAGTACTTC. V usage is TRBV4-3 and J usage is TRBJ2-5; TRBD2 agrees at 11 bases. Germline-derived CDR1 and CDR2 are LGHNA and YSLEER. The CDR3 is 17 residues long. V shed 0 bases and J 6 bases; nucleotides not matched to a gene: 9.